This TCR beta chain stems from a study of cytomegalovirus exposure and HLA in healthy donors. Amplification used 60 Vbeta primers and 13 Jbeta primers. Libraries were prepared by immunoSEQ multiplex PCR; TCRdb keeps only in-frame clonotypes and omits some of them. The sample holds approximately 150,000 clones, roughly 80% seen once. The CDR3 covers 14 residues. V was pared by 0 bases and J by 4 bases, with 9 bases between. Germline V gene sequence: CDR1 SGHAT, CDR2 FQNNGV. The clonotype originates from a female donor in good health and CMV-seronegative. The chain is built from TRBV11-2 and TRBJ1-1, with D perhaps matching TRBD1 (6 bases). Material: PBMCs. The CDR3 here is CASSLEGAVTEAFF. The CDR3 DNA is TGTGCCAGCAGCTTAGAGGGGGCAGTCACTGAAGCTTTCTTT. The full variable domain, its missing parts supplied by reference TRBV11-2 and TRBJ1-1, is EAGVAQSPRYKIIEKRQSVAFWCNPISGHATLYWYQQILGQGPKLLIQFQNNGVVDDSQLPKDRFSAERLKGVDSTLKIQPAKLEDSAVYLCASSLEGAVTEAFFGQGTRLTVV.